These T cell receptor beta chains were read from a single sample in a study of CD8 T cells in Susac syndrome. TCRdb recomputed calls from the immunoSEQ multiplex PCR reads with MiXCR, one row per CDR3 protein. The table includes 150,000 or so distinct CDR3 sequences, around 94% detected once. Sequencing used CD4+ T cells from PBMCs. These receptors all stem from a human donor in good health. CDR3s include the opening cysteine and the closing phenylalanine or tryptophan. Each record gives: V gene, D gene, J gene, clone size, CDR3 protein, CDR3 DNA. D genes are given only for firm matches. Rows may omit the clone size; those that give it use once, few, many or a size class.

>TRBV18|-|TRBJ1-2|once
CASSPTGGRVGGYTF
TGTGCCAGCTCACCAACGGGGGGCCGCGTCGGGGGCTACACCTTC
>TRBV27|-|TRBJ1-2|-
CASSFTANYGYTF
TGTGCCAGCAGTTTTACGGCTAACTATGGCTACACCTTC
>TRBV29-1|-|TRBJ2-7|-
CSATHRERYEQYF
TGCAGCGCCACCCACCGGGAACGGTACGAGCAGTACTTC
>TRBV27|-|TRBJ2-7|-
CASSAQARPYEQYF
TGTGCCAGCAGTGCTCAGGCCAGACCCTACGAGCAGTACTTC
>TRBV6-5|-|TRBJ2-2|-
CASSYSKGPGELFF
TGTGCCAGCAGTTACTCGAAAGGGCCCGGGGAGCTGTTTTTT
>TRBV20-1|TRBD1|TRBJ2-5|once
CSASAGTGPETQYF
TGCAGTGCTAGTGCCGGGACAGGGCCTGAGACCCAGTACTTC
>TRBV3-1|-|TRBJ1-1|-
CASGSSNTEVFF
TGTGCCAGCGGAAGTAGTAACACTGAAGTTTTCTTT
>TRBV27|-|TRBJ2-7|-
CASSQLMATQGSHEQYF
TGTGCCAGCAGTCAGCTAATGGCGACGCAGGGATCCCACGAGCAGTACTTC
>TRBV7-2|TRBD1|TRBJ2-4|-
CASSSGQGAEYF
TGTGCCAGCAGCTCCGGACAGGGGGCGGAATACTTC
>TRBV20-1|-|TRBJ1-5|-
CSGGRLNQPQHF
TGCAGTGGCGGACGGTTGAATCAGCCCCAGCATTTT
>TRBV12-3/TRBV12-4|-|TRBJ1-2|-
CASSSFRAGGYTF
TGTGCCAGCAGTTCGTTCAGGGCAGGCGGCTACACCTTC
>TRBV7-3|-|TRBJ2-5|-
CASAAGSGETQYF
TGTGCCAGCGCTGCAGGCTCTGGAGAGACCCAGTACTTC
>TRBV30|TRBD1|TRBJ1-5|-
CAWSRQGTSNQPQHF
TGTGCCTGGAGTAGACAGGGTACTAGCAATCAGCCCCAGCATTTT
>TRBV30|-|TRBJ1-2|-
CASRLLLNGYGYTF
TGTGCCTCCCGACTACTGTTGAATGGGTATGGCTACACCTTC
>TRBV20-1|-|TRBJ2-7|-
CSASVTSSSYEQYF
TGCAGTGCTAGCGTGACTTCGAGCTCCTACGAGCAGTACTTC
>TRBV3-1|TRBD2|TRBJ2-3|-
CASSPNEASGQYF
TGTGCCAGCAGCCCCAACGAGGCTAGCGGGCAGTATTTT